This T cell receptor (beta chain) came from a study of CD8+ T cells in alopecia areata (dated by TCRdb to the late 2010s). Some background on the complete study: The treated patients, all with moderate-to-severe alopecia areata, were enrolled in an open-label pilot trial of oral tofacitinib given at 5 to 10 mg twice daily. Tofacitinib was administered for 6 to 18 months, and 6 months of follow-up off drug were then conducted to assess delayed response and recurrence. In both human patients and the C3H/HeJ mouse model, the study applied high-throughput TCRbeta sequencing to look at T cell clonal expansion in alopecia areata. On the human side, TCRbeta sequencing was run on scalp tissue and on sorted CD4+ and CD8+ peripheral blood T cells from healthy controls and from alopecia areata patients with either patchy or totalis/universalis disease. Patients on tofacitinib were biopsied at baseline and after 4 and 24 weeks of treatment, and several of the patients also had a later scalp biopsy. Scalp clonality was compared across normal scalp (n=4), patchy alopecia areata scalp (n=8), and alopecia totalis/universalis scalp (n=8). RNA was extracted with the PAXgene miRNA kit for fixed scalp, the miRNeasy kit for PBMCs, and the RNeasy kit for mouse skin. TCRbeta CDR3 regions were amplified by immunoSEQ multiplex PCR with 35 Vbeta forward and 13 Jbeta reverse primers.

The library was prepared using the immunoSEQ multiplex PCR assay. RNA was extracted from all samples and reverse transcribed into cDNA, which served as template for TCR sequencing. First-strand cDNA was synthesized using SuperScript III with a 2:1 mix of oligo-dT and random hexamers. A synthetic immune receptor repertoire was used to gauge amplification bias, and whatever bias remained was removed computationally. Per the authors' processing: Raw reads were preprocessed to remove errors, and CDR3 was defined by IMGT conventions from the conserved cysteine to phenylalanine. Clonality was computed as 1 minus the Shannon entropy, with the entropy normalized by log2 of the number of productive unique TCRs. Whether each scalp clone was CD4 or CD8 was inferred by checking scalp TCRbeta sequences against the CD4 and CD8 repertoires from sorted blood. Held by TCRdb, this immuneACCESS table contains in-frame sequences only and omits some clones. Under half of the omission traces to an unresolved V gene where checked; the cause of the rest is unknown. V and J calls and clone size are given by that table; D and trimming were obtained from the DNA. This sample has 70,000 or so clones in its table, and 55% to 75% of those were observed once. Approximately 19% of the sample goes to the ten largest clones.

What the research found in general, with its limitations: Unlike mouse skin, which is dominated by gammadelta T cells, normal human skin has resident alphabeta T cells that are also sequenced, and this complicates analysis of the scalp TCR repertoire. TCR sequences shared between patients were less clear than in mice, possibly partly because of HLA diversity in the patient population. Compared with normal scalp, lesional scalp, particularly in alopecia totalis/universalis, had higher clonality and more expanded CD8+ clones, which suggests antigenic drive.

This clone showed up just a few times. Its antigen remains unidentified. Within one base of it there is no much larger clone, and no base qualities were kept. Inclusive of the bounding cysteine and phenylalanine, the CDR3 is 16 residues long. This entry keeps only the CDR3 DNA: 48 bases, framed from base 1. Trimming removed 0 bases from V and 0 bases from J, leaving 9 bases between the germline ends. CDR1 is given as SGHDT and CDR2 as YYEEEE, both from the germline V gene. This sample's time point label indicates: baseline before oral tofacitinib. Peripheral blood and lesional scalp punch biopsies were obtained from patients with alopecia areata. PBMCs were isolated by density centrifugation and stained for CD3, CD4 and CD8, after which CD4+ and CD8+ T cells were sorted on a FACSAria.

Sample: CD8+ T cells sorted from blood, taken at week 0. The V and J segments used are TRBV5-6 and TRBJ2-2; too little of a D gene remains to name it. This receptor was taken from a human donor with alopecia areata. The sequence in DNA is TGTGCCAGCAGCTTGGGGGCAGCCCCGAACACCGGGGAGCTGTTTTTT. Its protein reads: CASSLGAAPNTGELFF.